The rows below give T cell receptor beta chains drawn from one sample of a study of Ad26.COV2.S vaccination and SARS-CoV-2 variants. Clones were read by immunoSEQ multiplex PCR, and TCRdb kept only the in-frame ones, dropping some. The sample lists 350,000 to 500,000 clones; 90% were seen once. The source was peripheral blood, collected in a trial of Ad26.COV2.S vaccine versus placebo. These receptors were obtained from a person between 18 and 60 years old who received the Ad26.COV2.S COVID-19 vaccine or a placebo. The CDR3 runs from the conserved cysteine through the conserved F or W. D genes are given only for firm matches. Size values are once, few and many counts, or a class for expanded clones, and some rows have none.

clone_size j_call d_call v_call cdr3_nt cdr3_aa
NA TRBJ2-4 NA TRBV30 TGTGCCTGGACACCCGTTACCTTAGCCAAAAACATTCAGTACTTC CAWTPVTLAKNIQYF
NA TRBJ2-7 NA TRBV5-5 TGTGCCAGCAGCTTGAGAGGGGTTAGATACGAGCAGTACTTC CASSLRGVRYEQYF
NA TRBJ2-7 NA TRBV4-3 TGCGCCAGCAGCCAAGGGGCAGTTAACAACGAGCAGTACTTC CASSQGAVNNEQYF
NA TRBJ2-1 NA TRBV1 TGCACCAGCAGTACCTCCCCACTAGCGAGCAATGAGCAGTTCTTC CTSSTSPLASNEQFF
NA TRBJ2-7 TRBD2 TRBV28 TGTGCCAGCAGCCCAGCGGGAGGGATGAACGAGCAGTACTTC CASSPAGGMNEQYF
few TRBJ1-5 NA TRBV4-2 TGTGCCAGCAGCCAAGTAGGCAGTGACAATCAGCCCCAGCATTTT CASSQVGSDNQPQHF
NA TRBJ2-3 TRBD2 TRBV2 TGTGCCAGCAGCCCGGGACTAGCGGTCTCCGATACGCAGTATTTT CASSPGLAVSDTQYF
NA TRBJ1-5 TRBD1 TRBV28 TGTGCCAGCAGTCCTAGGGGCCAGGGGGATCAGCCCCAGCATTTT CASSPRGQGDQPQHF
NA TRBJ2-7 NA TRBV6-5 TGTGCCAGCAGTTATCAGGGGGAGGGCTCCTACGAGCAGTACTTC CASSYQGEGSYEQYF
NA TRBJ2-5 TRBD2 TRBV11-3 TGTGCCAGCAGCCCCAACGGGGGGGAGACCCAGTACTTC CASSPNGGETQYF
NA TRBJ2-7 NA TRBV9 TGTGCCAGCAGCGTAGCTGCAGTTTCCACCTACGAGCAGTACTTC CASSVAAVSTYEQYF
NA TRBJ2-6 TRBD2 TRBV19 TGTGCCAGTAGTTCGGGGGGACTTGCTGGGGCCAACGTCCTGACTTTC CASSSGGLAGANVLTF
NA TRBJ2-7 NA TRBV24-1 TGTGCCACCAGTGATCCCGCGGGCAGGGCGAGCGAGCAGTACTTC CATSDPAGRASEQYF
NA TRBJ1-5 TRBD1 TRBV6-5 TGTGCCAGCAGCGTAGACAGGGGGCCTCAGCCCCAGCATTTT CASSVDRGPQPQHF
once TRBJ2-1 NA TRBV5-8 TGTGCCAGCAGTGCCAGGGTCCCCAATGAGCAGTTCTTC CASSARVPNEQFF
NA TRBJ2-7 TRBD1 TRBV7-8 TGTGCCAGCAGCCCACAGGGGGCACCGGCGTCCTACGAGCAGTACTTC CASSPQGAPASYEQYF
NA TRBJ1-5 NA TRBV28 TGTGCCAGCAGTTCCATCGTATGGGGGGTGAATCAGCCCCAGCATTTT CASSSIVWGVNQPQHF
NA TRBJ1-5 NA TRBV7-9 TGTGCCAGCAGCTCGGCGTATGGCAATCAGCCCCAGCATTTT CASSSAYGNQPQHF
NA TRBJ1-5 NA TRBV18 TGTGCCAGCTCACCCGACAGGTGGGGCAATCAGCCCCAGCATTTT CASSPDRWGNQPQHF
NA TRBJ1-5 NA TRBV18 TGTGCCAGCTCAGGAGGACAGCCTAACCCAGGGCCCCAGCATTTT CASSGGQPNPGPQHF
NA TRBJ1-5 NA TRBV5-1 TGCGCCAGCAGCTTCCAAGGAGATCAGCCCCAGCATTTT CASSFQGDQPQHF
NA TRBJ2-5 TRBD1 TRBV10-3 TGTGCCATCAGCCCACCGGGACAGGAGGCGACCCAGTACTTC CAISPPGQEATQYF
NA TRBJ1-4 TRBD1 TRBV6-5 TGTGCCAGCAGTTACGGGGACAGCGAAATGAAACTGTTTTTT CASSYGDSEMKLFF
NA TRBJ1-2 TRBD1 TRBV4-1 TGCGCCAGCAGCCAAGTACGGGACAGGAACCGGGCTAACTATGGCTACACCTTC CASSQVRDRNRANYGYTF
NA TRBJ2-5 TRBD1 TRBV18 TGTGCCAGCTCACGGCAGGGGGCTGGAGAGACCCAGTACTTC CASSRQGAGETQYF
NA TRBJ2-7 TRBD1 TRBV6-1 TGTGCCAGCAGTGAAGGGGTTTTCCGGGACAGGGACCACGAGCAGTACTTC CASSEGVFRDRDHEQYF
NA TRBJ1-5 NA TRBV28 TGTGCCAGCTGTAGAAAAAATCAGCCCCAGCATTTT CASCRKNQPQHF
once TRBJ2-1 NA TRBV10-3 TGTGCCATCAGTGAGAGCCAGGGCAATGAGCAGTTCTTC CAISESQGNEQFF
NA TRBJ2-7 TRBD1 TRBV27 TGTGCCAGCAGTTTCACAGGGGGCTCCTACGAGCAGTACTTC CASSFTGGSYEQYF
NA TRBJ1-1 NA TRBV15 TGTGCCACCAGCAGACCGAACCAAAGGATACCGAACACTGAAGCTTTCTTT CATSRPNQRIPNTEAFF
NA TRBJ2-7 TRBD1 TRBV30 TGTGCCTGGAGCCCGGGACAGGGATACGAGCAGTACTTC CAWSPGQGYEQYF
NA TRBJ2-1 TRBD1 TRBV6-4 TGTGCCAGCAGTGACGACGGCGGGGACAGGGTGAATGAGCAGTTCTTC CASSDDGGDRVNEQFF
NA TRBJ2-1 TRBD1 TRBV5-4 TGTGCCAGCAGTTTACCGGGACAGTTATACAATGAGCAGTTCTTC CASSLPGQLYNEQFF
NA TRBJ1-4 NA TRBV18 TGTGCCAGCTCACAGAACCAGGGAACTGAAAAACTGTTTTTT CASSQNQGTEKLFF
NA TRBJ1-3 NA TRBV3-1/TRBV3-2 TGTGCCAGCAGCCAAAACCCGGGACCTGGAAACACCATATATTTT CASSQNPGPGNTIYF
NA TRBJ1-6 TRBD1 TRBV7-9 TGTGCCAGCAGCTCTCAGGGGGCGCGGAATTCACCCCTCCACTTT CASSSQGARNSPLHF
NA TRBJ2-1 TRBD2 TRBV5-6 TGTGCCAGCAGCGCTAAACTAGCGGGATATAGCAATGAGCAGTTCTTC CASSAKLAGYSNEQFF
NA TRBJ2-1 TRBD1 TRBV6-4 TGTGCCAGCAGTGACTCACCAGGGGGAAAGTACAATGAGCAGTTCTTC CASSDSPGGKYNEQFF